The sequence of this T cell receptor (beta chain) was determined in a study of blood T cell repertoires in COVID-19 (dated by TCRdb to 2020 to 2022). Study-level background: Samples from collaborators originated in the United States, Italy and Spain and spanned both the acute and convalescent phases of COVID-19. A freely available public database, intended as a resource for researchers studying the immune response to SARS-CoV-2, is where the repertoires were released. The material from the prospective study consisted of cDNA or gDNA derived from T cells, B-cell-depleted T cells, or PBMCs. HLA class I and class II types, where available, came from metadata supplied by the sample provider rather than from assay-based typing. Subjects who had been exposed to COVID-19, were actively infected with it, or had recovered from it provided the deeply sampled blood TCRbeta repertoires that made up the dataset. Samples came from the ongoing ImmuneRACE study (first 160 participants) plus 1,254 subjects from 6 global collaborators. Sample metadata almost always included a de-identified subject ID, COVID-19 status, age in years and sex.

TCRbeta CDR3 regions were amplified from genomic DNA by means of the immunoSEQ Assay, a bias-controlled multiplex PCR. Under the source paper's analysis protocol: Nucleated cell counts per sample were estimated from amplification of reference gene primers within the assay. To quantify the absolute abundance of each unique TCRbeta CDR3 rearrangement, sequence reads were collapsed and filtered. Productive Simpson clonality was computed per sample as the square root of Simpson's diversity index over productive rearrangements. The table comes from immuneACCESS by way of TCRdb, which keeps in-frame sequences with V and J called. Part of the clones is missing from these tables; in studies checked, under half for an unresolved V gene and the rest for unknown reasons. V and J calls and clone size are as listed in that table; D and trimming were resolved from the DNA. Across this sample there are 100,000 to 120,000 clones, with more than 80% seen only once. 4.6% of the sample lies in the top ten.

Comment on this clone: The specificity of this receptor is unknown. No base quality values were provided; no much bigger clone lies one nucleotide off.

The collaborating institutions used their own protocols to collect whole blood in K2EDTA tubes. For TCRbeta analysis, collaborators shipped samples as frozen whole blood, isolated PBMCs, or DNA extracted from either of those sample types. Results and caveats for the whole study, not just this receptor: The quantity of clinical and demographic metadata differed by source and by participant and was supplied without curation.

The junction shows trimming of 2 bases on V and 1 base on J, plus 11 bases between the germline ends. From the cysteine up to the phenylalanine, the CDR3 has a length of 15 residues. Left in the record is the CDR3 DNA by itself, 45 bases read in frame from the first base. According to the germline V gene, CDR1 reads SGHDT and CDR2 reads YYEEEE. The chain joins TRBV5-6 to TRBJ2-3, and the D gene may be TRBD1, 5 bases matching. The source of this sequence is a woman aged 45-60 years with acute or convalescent COVID-19. The specimen sequenced was peripheral blood. In nucleotides, the sequence is TGTGCCAGCAGCTTCCAGGGTAGGGGCACAGATACGCAGTATTTT. It translates as CASSFQGRGTDTQYF. With the portions outside the CDR3 filled from the reference TRBV5-6 and TRBJ2-3 genes, the complete variable region becomes DAGVTQSPTHLIKTRGQQVTLRCSPKSGHDTVSWYQQALGQGPQFIFQYYEEEERQRGNFPDRFSGHQFPNYSSELNVNALLLGDSALYLCASSFQGRGTDTQYFGPGTRLTVL.